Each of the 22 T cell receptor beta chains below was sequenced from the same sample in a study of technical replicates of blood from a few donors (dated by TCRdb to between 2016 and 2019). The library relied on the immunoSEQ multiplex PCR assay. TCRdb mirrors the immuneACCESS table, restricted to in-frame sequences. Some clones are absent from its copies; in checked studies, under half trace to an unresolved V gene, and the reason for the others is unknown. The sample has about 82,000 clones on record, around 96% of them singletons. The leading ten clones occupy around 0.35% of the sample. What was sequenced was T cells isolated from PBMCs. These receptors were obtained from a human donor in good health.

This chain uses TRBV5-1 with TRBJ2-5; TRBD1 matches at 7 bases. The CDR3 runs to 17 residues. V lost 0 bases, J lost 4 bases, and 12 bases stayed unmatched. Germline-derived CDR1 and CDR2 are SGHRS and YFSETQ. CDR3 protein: CASSLVTGTDIAETQYF. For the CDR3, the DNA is TGCGCCAGCAGCTTGGTCACCGGGACAGATATAGCAGAGACCCAGTACTTC.

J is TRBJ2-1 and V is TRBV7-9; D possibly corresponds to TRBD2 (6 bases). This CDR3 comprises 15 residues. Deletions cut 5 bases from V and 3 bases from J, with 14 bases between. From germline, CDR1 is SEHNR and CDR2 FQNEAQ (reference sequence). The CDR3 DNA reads TGTGCCAGCAGCCCCCCCCGGGAGATCTACAATGAGCAGTTCTTC. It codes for CASSPPREIYNEQFF. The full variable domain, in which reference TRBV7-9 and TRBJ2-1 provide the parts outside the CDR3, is DTGVSQNPRHKITKRGQNVTFRCDPISEHNRLYWYRQTLGQGPEFLTYFQNEAQLEKSRLLSDRFSAERPKGSFSTLEIQRTEQGDSAMYLCASSPPREIYNEQFFGPGTRLTVL.

The DNA of the CDR3 is TGTGCCAGCAGCTCCTCGATGAGCCGGGATGGAGAGACCCAGTACTTC. As protein: CASSSSMSRDGETQYF. V and J are TRBV7-9 and TRBJ2-5; D might be TRBD2 (5 bases). This CDR3 spans 16 amino acids. Germline loops: CDR1 SEHNR, CDR2 FQNEAQ (reference sequence). V lost 4 bases and J lost 4, with 19 bases in between.

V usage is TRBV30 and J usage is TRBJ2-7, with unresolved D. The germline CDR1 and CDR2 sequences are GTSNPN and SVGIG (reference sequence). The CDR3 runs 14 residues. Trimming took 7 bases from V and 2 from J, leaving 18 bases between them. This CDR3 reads CASLSMEYTYEQYF. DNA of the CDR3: TGTGCCTCCCTTTCTATGGAGTACACCTACGAGCAGTACTTC.

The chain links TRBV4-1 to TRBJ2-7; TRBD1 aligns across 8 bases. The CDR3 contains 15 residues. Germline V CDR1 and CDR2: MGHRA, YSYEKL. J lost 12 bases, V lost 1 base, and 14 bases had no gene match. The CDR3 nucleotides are TGCGCCAGCAGCCAAGTCCTTGGGGCGGACAGGGATCTGTACTTC. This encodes CASSQVLGADRDLYF.

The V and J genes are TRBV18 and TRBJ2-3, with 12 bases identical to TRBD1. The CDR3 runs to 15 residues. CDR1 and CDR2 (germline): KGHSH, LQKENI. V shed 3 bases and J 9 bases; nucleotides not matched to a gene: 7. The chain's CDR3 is CASSPSGDRGLTQYF. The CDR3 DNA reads TGTGCCAGCTCACCGAGCGGGGACAGGGGGCTCACGCAGTATTTT.

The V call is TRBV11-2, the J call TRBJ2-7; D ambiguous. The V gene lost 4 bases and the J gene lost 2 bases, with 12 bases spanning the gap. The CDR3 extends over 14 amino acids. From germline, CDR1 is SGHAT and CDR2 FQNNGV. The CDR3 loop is CASSSGALTYEQYF. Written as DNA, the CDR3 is TGTGCCAGCAGCTCAGGCGCGCTAACCTACGAGCAGTACTTC.

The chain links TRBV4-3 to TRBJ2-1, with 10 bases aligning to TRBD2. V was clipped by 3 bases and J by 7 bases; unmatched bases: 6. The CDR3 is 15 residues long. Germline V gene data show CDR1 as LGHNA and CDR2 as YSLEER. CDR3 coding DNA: TGCGCCAGCAGCCATGGACTAGCGGAGAGGAATGAGCAGTTCTTC. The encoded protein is CASSHGLAERNEQFF.

The CDR3 here is CATSRGGVGTSYEQYF. DNA of the CDR3: TGTGCCACCAGCAGAGGGGGGGTCGGGACTTCCTACGAGCAGTACTTC. The chain combines TRBV15 with TRBJ2-7; TRBD2 is a possible D gene (6 bases). V dropped 1 base and J dropped 1 base, with 14 bases sitting between them. CDR3 length: 16 amino acids. The V gene's germline CDR1 is LNHNV and CDR2 YYDKDF (reference sequence).

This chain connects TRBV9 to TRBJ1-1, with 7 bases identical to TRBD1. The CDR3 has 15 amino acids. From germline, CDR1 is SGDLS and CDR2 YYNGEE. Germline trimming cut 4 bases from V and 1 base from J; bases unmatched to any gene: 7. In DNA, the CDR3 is TGTGCCAGCAGCCCAAGCACAGGGGCGAACACTGAAGCTTTCTTT. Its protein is CASSPSTGANTEAFF.

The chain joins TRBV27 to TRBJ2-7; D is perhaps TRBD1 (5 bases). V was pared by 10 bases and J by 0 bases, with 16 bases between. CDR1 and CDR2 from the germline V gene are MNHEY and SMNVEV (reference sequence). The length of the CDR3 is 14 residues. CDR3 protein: CAISRTLSSYEQYF. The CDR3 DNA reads TGTGCCATCTCGCGGACACTTAGCTCCTACGAGCAGTACTTC.

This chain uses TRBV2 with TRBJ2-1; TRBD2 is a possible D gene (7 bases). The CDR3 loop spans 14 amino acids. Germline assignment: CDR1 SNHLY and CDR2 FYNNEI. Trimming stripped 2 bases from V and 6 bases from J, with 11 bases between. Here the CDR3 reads CASSEWGGINEQFF. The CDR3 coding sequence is TGTGCCAGCAGTGAATGGGGGGGCATCAATGAGCAGTTCTTC.

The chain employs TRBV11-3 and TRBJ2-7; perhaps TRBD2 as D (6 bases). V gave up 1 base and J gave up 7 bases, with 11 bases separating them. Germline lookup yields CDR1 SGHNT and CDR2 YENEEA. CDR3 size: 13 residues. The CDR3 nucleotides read TGTGCCAGCAGCTTAGGGGTCAGCGGGGAGCAGTACTTC. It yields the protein CASSLGVSGEQYF. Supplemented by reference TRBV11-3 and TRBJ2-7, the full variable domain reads EAGVVQSPRYKIIEKKQPVAFWCNPISGHNTLYWYLQNLGQGPELLIRYENEEAVDDSQLPKDRFSAERLKGVDSTLKIQPAELGDSAVYLCASSLGVSGEQYFGPGTRLTVT.

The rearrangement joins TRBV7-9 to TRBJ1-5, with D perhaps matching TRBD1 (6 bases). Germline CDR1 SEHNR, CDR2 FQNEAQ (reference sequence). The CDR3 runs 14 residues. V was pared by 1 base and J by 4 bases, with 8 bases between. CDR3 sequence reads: CASSLDRENQPQHF. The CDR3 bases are TGTGCCAGCAGCTTAGACAGGGAGAATCAGCCCCAGCATTTT.

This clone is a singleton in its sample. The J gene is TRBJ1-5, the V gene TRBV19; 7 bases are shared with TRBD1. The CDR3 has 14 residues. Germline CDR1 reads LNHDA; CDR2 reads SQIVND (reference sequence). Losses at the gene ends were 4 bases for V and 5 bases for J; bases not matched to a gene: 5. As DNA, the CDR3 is TGTGCCAGTAGTAACCAACAGGGGTATCAGCCCCAGCATTTT. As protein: CASSNQQGYQPQHF.

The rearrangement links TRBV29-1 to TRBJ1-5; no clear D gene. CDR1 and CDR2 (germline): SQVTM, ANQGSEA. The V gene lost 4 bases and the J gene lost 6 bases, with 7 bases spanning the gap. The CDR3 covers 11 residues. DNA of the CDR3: TGCAGCGTTGTGAACGGTCAGCCCCAGCATTTT. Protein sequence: CSVVNGQPQHF.

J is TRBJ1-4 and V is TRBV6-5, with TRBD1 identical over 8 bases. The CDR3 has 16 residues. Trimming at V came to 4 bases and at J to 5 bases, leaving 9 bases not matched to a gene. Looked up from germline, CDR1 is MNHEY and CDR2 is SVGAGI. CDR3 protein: CASSSRGQGGNEKLFF. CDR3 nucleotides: TGTGCCAGCAGTTCCCGAGGACAGGGAGGCAATGAAAAACTGTTTTTT.

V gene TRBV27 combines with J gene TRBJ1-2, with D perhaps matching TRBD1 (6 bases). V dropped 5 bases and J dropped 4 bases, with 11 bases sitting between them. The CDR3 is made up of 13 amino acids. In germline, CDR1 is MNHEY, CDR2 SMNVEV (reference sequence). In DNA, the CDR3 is TGTGCCAGCAGTCCCGACAGGAGCTATGGCTACACCTTC. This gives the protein CASSPDRSYGYTF.

As DNA, the CDR3 is TGTGCCAGCAGCCAAGCTCAGGGTGATGAAAAACTGTTTTTT. This translates into CASSQAQGDEKLFF. The chain is built from TRBV4-2 and TRBJ1-4, with a possible D match to TRBD1 (5 bases). Germline loops: CDR1 LGHNA, CDR2 YNFKEQ. Trimming pared 1 base from V and 6 bases from J, leaving 9 bases between. This CDR3 is 14 amino acids long.

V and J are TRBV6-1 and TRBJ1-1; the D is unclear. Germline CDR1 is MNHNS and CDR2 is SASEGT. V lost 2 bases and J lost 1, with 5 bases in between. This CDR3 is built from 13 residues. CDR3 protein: CASSETPNTEAFF. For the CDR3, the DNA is TGTGCCAGCAGTGAAACACCGAACACTGAAGCTTTCTTT.

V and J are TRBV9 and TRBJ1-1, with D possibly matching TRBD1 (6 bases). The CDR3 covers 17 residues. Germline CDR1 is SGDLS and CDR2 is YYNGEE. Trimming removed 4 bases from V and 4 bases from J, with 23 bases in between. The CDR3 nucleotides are TGTGCCAGCAGCCCTCCGGGACACTCCTCGGGAGGCACTGAAGCTTTCTTT. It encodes CASSPPGHSSGGTEAFF.

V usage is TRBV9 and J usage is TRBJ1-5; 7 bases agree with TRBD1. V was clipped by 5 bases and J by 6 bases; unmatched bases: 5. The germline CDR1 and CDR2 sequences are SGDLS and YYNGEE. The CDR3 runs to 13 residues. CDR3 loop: CASSSGQLQPQHF. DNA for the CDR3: TGTGCCAGCAGTTCGGGACAGCTTCAGCCCCAGCATTTT.